The rows below give T cell receptor beta chains drawn from one sample of a study of shared clonotypes between healthy human individuals. Libraries were prepared by immunoSEQ multiplex PCR; TCRdb keeps only in-frame clonotypes and omits some of them. The table includes about 680,000 clones, approximately 79% detected once. What was sequenced was memory CD4+ T cells sorted from blood. Receptors originate from a woman aged 25 to 39 in good health. Each CDR3 is given with its conserved first and last residue. Size is stated for part of the rows, as once, few or many counts, or as a class when the clone is expanded.

cdr3_aa	clone_size	v_call	j_call
CASSLEGDRGQPQHF	NA	TRBV5-1	TRBJ1-5
CASSTPPDGRVHYGYTF	NA	TRBV19	TRBJ1-2
CATSRESGAYEQYF	once	TRBV15	TRBJ2-7
CASSGDRGSGEAFF	NA	TRBV9	TRBJ1-1
CASSFVGQPQHF	NA	TRBV5-6	TRBJ1-5
CASSMGYRANTGELFF	NA	TRBV19	TRBJ2-2
CASSLAREQYF	NA	TRBV5-4	TRBJ2-7
CASSQDRQPRRGYTF	many	TRBV4-2	TRBJ1-2
CASSLRQGAIAKNIQYF	NA	TRBV28	TRBJ2-4
CASSPGARVWYEQYF	NA	TRBV27	TRBJ2-7
CASTVYTEQYF	NA	TRBV2	TRBJ2-7
CATRQGGNSPLHF	NA	TRBV2	TRBJ1-6
CASRPGQSYTGELFF	NA	TRBV19	TRBJ2-2
CASSNSGGSSYEQYF	NA	TRBV19	TRBJ2-7
CASSKVPGVSYEQYF	NA	TRBV21-1	TRBJ2-7
CASDSLPGKTYGYTF	once	TRBV5-4	TRBJ1-2
CASREDRYF	few	TRBV5-8	TRBJ2-7
CASSRTGARETQYF	NA	TRBV28	TRBJ2-5
CASSLTLAGGRNTQYF	NA	TRBV7-3	TRBJ2-3
CASSLIGGAKNIQYF	NA	TRBV7-2	TRBJ2-4